This T cell receptor beta chain emerged from a study of T cells in Graves' hyperthyroidism and ophthalmopathy. Whole-study findings and limits: In validation, the model predicted ophthalmopathy. These predictions came a median approximately 5.9 months before onset.

The hyperthyroidism was newly diagnosed and had lasted under 2 months; the patients were aged 18 to 65. Diagnosis rested on symptoms, serum thyroxine and TRAb, thyroid ultrasound, and orbital computed tomography. The PBMCs were taken from about 10 ml of fresh peripheral blood. This clonotype was counted ten times or more. The antigen is unknown. The CDR3 length is 19 residues. V was pared by 4 bases and J by 0 bases, with 11 bases of the junction left unmatched. Germline CDR1 reads KGHDR; CDR2 reads SFDVKD. RNA transcripts yielded amplified TCR beta CDR3 regions. Researchers ran a first-round RT-PCR on the TCR CDR3 using the HTBI primer set. Using its own MiXCR run on the multiplex PCR reads, TCRdb lists one record per CDR3 protein. The sample lists roughly 200,000 distinct CDR3 sequences; about 15% were seen once.

The sequence was collected from a woman in her forties or fifties with Graves' hyperthyroidism. Sequencing was carried out using blood. The chain links TRBV24-1 to TRBJ2-1; 10 positions match TRBD2. CDR3: CATSDPKSSGRTSYNEQFF. CDR3 coding DNA: TGTGCCACCAGTGACCCAAAATCTAGCGGGAGAACCTCCTACAATGAGCAGTTCTTC.